This T cell receptor beta chain was captured by sequencing in a study of T cells after yellow fever vaccination. Study as a whole: SMART-Seq v4 Ultra Low Input prepared the low-cell-number fractions. Overall study results and limits: FACS-sorted repertoires could contain abundant clonotypes contaminating from the bulk population.

Template switching by 5'RACE produced TCR cDNA, adding a universal primer site and UMIs. TCRdb re-called the 5' RACE reads through MiXCR, storing one row per CDR3 protein. The sample lists about 96,000 distinct CDR3 sequences, 8% to 10% occurring once. The V and J ends lost 3 bases and 6 bases respectively, with 15 bases between them. Germline loops: CDR1 WSHSY, CDR2 SAAADI. This CDR3 is 14 amino acids long. The TCR was taken from a man aged 18 to 30 who received the YFV17D yellow fever vaccine. Here the sequenced sample was CD8+ T cells not binding an NS4B(214-222) dextramer, sorted from PBMCs, taken more than 13 days after the first yellow fever vaccination. The chain uses TRBV10-2 and TRBJ2-7; D remains unclear. This chain's CDR3 is CASSDRLRKAEQYF. The CDR3 DNA reads as TGCGCCAGCAGTGACCGCCTTAGGAAGGCCGAGCAGTACTTC.